What follows describes a single TCR beta chain. This record belongs to a study of control samples from healthy donors and cancer patients. Sequencing was performed with immunoSEQ multiplex PCR; in TCRdb, only in-frame clones are kept and a portion is missing. Altogether some 64,000 clones are present, about nine tenths being singletons, with the ten largest covering more than 0.95%. The CDR3 spans 16 residues. The germline CDR1 and CDR2 sequences are MDHEN and SYDVKM. The junction had 8 bases not matched to a gene; V was cut back by 3 bases and J by 6 bases. The rearrangement uses TRBV28 and TRBJ2-2; TRBD2 agrees at 9 bases. This TCR derives from a woman between 50 and 59 years old with colorectal cancer. The sequenced sample consisted of PBMCs. The CDR3 protein is CASSLIQREDPGELFF. In DNA, the CDR3 is TGTGCCAGCAGTTTGATCCAGCGGGAGGATCCCGGGGAGCTGTTTTTT.